This TCR beta chain was recorded in a study of blood T cell repertoires in COVID-19. Study details: T cells, B-cell-depleted T cells, or PBMCs provided the cDNA or gDNA that served as material.

Generated by immunoSEQ multiplex PCR, the TCRdb table keeps only in-frame clones and is missing some. The data contain about 20,000 clones, more than 70% of them singletons. The germline V gene encodes CDR1 LGHDT and CDR2 YNNKEL (reference sequence). The V and J ends lost 3 bases and 2 bases, in that order; junction bases with no gene match: 9. The CDR3 is made up of 16 amino acids. The sequencing sample was made of peripheral blood. The chain links TRBV3-1 (or the pseudogene TRBV3-2) to TRBJ1-1, with 7 bases lining up with TRBD1. This clonotype was sampled from a human donor in a cohort sampled during active COVID-19. The CDR3 DNA reads as TGTGCCAGCAGCCAGAGGGGGCCTCGGGGCAACACTGAAGCTTTCTTT. This sequence encodes CASSQRGPRGNTEAFF.